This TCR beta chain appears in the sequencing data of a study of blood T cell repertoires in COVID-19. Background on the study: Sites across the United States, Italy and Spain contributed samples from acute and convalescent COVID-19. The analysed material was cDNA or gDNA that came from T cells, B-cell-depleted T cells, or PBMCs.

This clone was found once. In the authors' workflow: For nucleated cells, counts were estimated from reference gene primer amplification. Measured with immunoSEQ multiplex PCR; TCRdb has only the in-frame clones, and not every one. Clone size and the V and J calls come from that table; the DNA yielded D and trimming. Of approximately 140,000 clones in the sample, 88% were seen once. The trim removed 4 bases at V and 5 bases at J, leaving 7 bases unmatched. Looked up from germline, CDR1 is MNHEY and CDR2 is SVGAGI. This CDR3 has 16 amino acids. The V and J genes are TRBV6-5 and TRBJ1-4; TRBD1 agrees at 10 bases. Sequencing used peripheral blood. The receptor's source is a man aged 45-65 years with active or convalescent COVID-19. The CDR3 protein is CASSWGAGQGNEKLFF. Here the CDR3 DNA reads TGTGCCAGCAGTTGGGGGGCGGGACAGGGGAATGAAAAACTGTTTTTT.